This section outlines one T cell receptor beta chain sequence together with its context. The sample belongs to a study of blood T cell repertoires in COVID-19. As for the study in general: Donors in the United States, Italy and Spain gave samples during acute or convalescent COVID-19. Sample material is recorded as cDNA or gDNA derived from T cells, B-cell-depleted T cells, or PBMCs.

Original processing methods: The assay estimated nucleated cells by amplifying reference gene primers. Only in-frame clones appear in the TCRdb table, and some are missing; sequencing was by immunoSEQ multiplex PCR. The V and J calls and clone size were taken over from that table, and D and trimming were inferred from the DNA. Of some 370,000 clones in the sample, about 90% were seen once. Trimming took 3 bases from V and 4 from J, leaving 16 bases between them. The CDR3 runs to 16 residues. Per germline, CDR1 SGHVS and CDR2 FNYEAQ. The sequenced sample was peripheral blood. The origin of this receptor is a man aged 40-55 years with acute or convalescent COVID-19. The genes are TRBV7-6 and TRBJ1-5; D ambiguous. CDR3 in DNA: TGTGCCAGCAGCTTGGAGGTCGGGCGGATTAATCAGCCCCAGCATTTT. Translating gives CASSLEVGRINQPQHF.